The 15 T cell receptor beta chains given below trace back to one sample, sequenced in a study of molecular identifiers for immune sequencing clone quantification. TCRdb re-called the PCR reads through MiXCR, storing one row per CDR3 protein. The sample includes hundreds of thousands of distinct CDR3 sequences, 25% seen only once; the top ten take about 0.73%. Sequences were obtained from naive CD8+ T cells from blood, with Jurkat cell RNA spiked in. The subset is: FACS-sorted CD8+CD4-CCR7+CD45RA+ naive T cells. The receptors here all came from a human donor in good health. Some libraries in this study had Jurkat cell RNA spiked in.

This clonotype was observed a few times. This chain links TRBV9 with TRBJ1-1; a possible D gene is TRBD1 (6 bases). CDR3 length: 15 amino acids. The ends were cut back, 4 bases at V and 1 base at J, with 14 bases in the middle. Germline CDR1 reads SGDLS; CDR2 reads YYNGEE. The CDR3 DNA sequence: TGTGCCAGCAGCCCCCAAGGGGGGTCGAACACTGAAGCTTTCTTT. It specifies CASSPQGGSNTEAFF.

This clonotype was seen repeatedly, ten times or more. The chain carries TRBV30 and TRBJ2-5; weak D call: TRBD2 (5 bases). The germline gives CDR1 GTSNPN, CDR2 SVGIG (reference sequence). The V and J ends lost 5 bases and 5 bases respectively, with 18 bases between them. The length of the CDR3 is 14 residues. CDR3: CAWGRGSVHETQYF. Written as DNA, the CDR3 is TGTGCCTGGGGCCGGGGTAGCGTCCACGAGACCCAGTACTTC.

This clonotype was counted ten times or more. V gene TRBV28 combines with J gene TRBJ2-7; the match to TRBD1 covers 9 bases. CDR3 length equals 16 residues. Germline CDR1 MDHEN, CDR2 SYDVKM. V dropped 5 bases and J dropped 4; count of bases not matched to a gene: 12. The chain's CDR3 is CASSPTQGTGKYEQYF. CDR3 bases: TGTGCCAGCAGTCCGACCCAGGGGACAGGGAAGTACGAGCAGTACTTC.

This clonotype was counted at least ten times. J is TRBJ1-5 and V is TRBV6-2 or TRBV6-3, with 10 bases aligning to TRBD1. The CDR3 is 15 residues long. Germline V gives CDR1 MNHEY, CDR2 SVGEGT. The ends lost 4 bases at V and 5 bases at J; junction bases unmatched: 5. CDR3 sequence reads: CASSSGTGAHQPQHF. The CDR3 nucleotides read TGTGCCAGCAGTTCCGGGACAGGGGCACATCAGCCCCAGCATTTT.

The sample holds a few counts of this clonotype. The chain uses TRBV5-6 and TRBJ2-2; 9 positions agree with TRBD1. Germline assignment: CDR1 SGHDT and CDR2 YYEEEE. The junction had 10 bases not matched to a gene; V was cut back by 1 base and J by 6 bases. There are 17 residues in the CDR3. CDR3 protein: CASSLYTGGAMAGELFF. CDR3 in DNA: TGTGCCAGCAGCTTGTATACAGGGGGCGCTATGGCCGGGGAGCTGTTTTTT. The full variable domain, with the rest looked up from reference TRBV5-6 and TRBJ2-2, is DAGVTQSPTHLIKTRGQQVTLRCSPKSGHDTVSWYQQALGQGPQFIFQYYEEEERQRGNFPDRFSGHQFPNYSSELNVNALLLGDSALYLCASSLYTGGAMAGELFFGEGSRLTVL.

The rearrangement joins TRBV12-3 or TRBV12-4 to TRBJ1-5; D is undetermined. This CDR3 region has 12 residues. Trimming took off 8 bases at V and 4 bases at J, with 9 bases between the two ends. The CDR3 protein is CASGQRNQPQHF. The CDR3 DNA reads as TGTGCCAGCGGCCAAAGGAATCAGCCCCAGCATTTT.

The chain employs TRBV12-3 or TRBV12-4 and TRBJ1-1, with D possibly being TRBD1 (6 bases). The CDR3 is made up of 14 amino acids. The ends were cut back, 4 bases at V and 3 bases at J, with 12 bases in the middle. CDR3 sequence: CASSSQGRHTEAFF. As DNA, the CDR3 is TGTGCCAGCAGTTCACAGGGTCGGCACACTGAAGCTTTCTTT.

The CDR3 DNA reads as TGTGCCAGCAGCGGCGGGGCAGGGGTCCACCCGGTTGGGGAGCAGTACTTC. It encodes CASSGGAGVHPVGEQYF. The rearrangement joins TRBV13 to TRBJ2-7; D assignment may be TRBD1 or TRBD2 (6 bases each). With 5 bases removed from V and 7 bases from J, the gap between germline ends came to 27 bases. The length of the CDR3 is 17 residues. From germline, CDR1 is PRHDT and CDR2 FYEKMQ (reference sequence).

The rearrangement joins TRBV9 to TRBJ2-7; tentative D call: TRBD2 (5 bases). V was cut by 3 bases and J by 0 bases, with 13 bases left in between. The CDR3 contains 15 residues. Germline-derived CDR1 and CDR2 are SGDLS and YYNGEE. CDR3 sequence: CASSADGLNSYEQYF. CDR3 DNA sequence: TGTGCCAGCAGCGCTGACGGACTGAACTCCTACGAGCAGTACTTC.

The genes are TRBV18 and TRBJ1-1, with 7 bases aligning to TRBD1. J gave up 0 bases and V 0 bases, and 10 bases lay outside the gene matches. The CDR3 extends over 18 amino acids. Germline V lookup: CDR1 KGHSH, CDR2 LQKENI. CDR3 loop: CASSPPGEQGTLNTEAFF. The CDR3 bases are TGTGCCAGCTCACCACCGGGGGAACAGGGGACCCTGAACACTGAAGCTTTCTTT.

The chain couples TRBV7-9 to TRBJ2-7; perhaps D is TRBD1 or TRBD2 (5 bases each). V lost 6 bases to trimming and J lost 2 bases, with 26 bases between them. CDR1 is SEHNR, CDR2 FQNEAQ, per germline (reference sequence). CDR3 length equals 18 residues. CDR3 protein: CASRPTGATPNRAYEQYF. CDR3 nucleotides: TGTGCCAGCAGACCCACCGGGGCAACGCCAAACAGAGCCTACGAGCAGTACTTC.

This clonotype was recorded a few times. This chain connects TRBV27 to TRBJ1-1; maybe TRBD1 (6 bases). Germline-derived CDR1 and CDR2 are MNHEY and SMNVEV (reference sequence). This CDR3 region has 14 residues. V shed 6 bases and J shed 5 bases, with 16 bases lying between them. DNA for the CDR3: TGTGCCAGCAGAAACGGGGGCTTGGGGACTGAAGCTTTCTTT. Residues: CASRNGGLGTEAFF.

There are many counts of this clonotype. This chain links TRBV5-1 with TRBJ1-1; 12 nucleotides align to TRBD1. The ends lost 2 bases at V and 6 bases at J; junction bases unmatched: 5. CDR3 size: 15 residues. Germline V gene data show CDR1 as SGHRS and CDR2 as YFSETQ. The DNA of the CDR3 is TGCGCCAGCAGCTTCGGGACAGGGGGCGCGGCTGAAGCTTTCTTT. It codes for CASSFGTGGAAEAFF.

In this sample, this clonotype turned up a few times. V gene TRBV19 combines with J gene TRBJ2-3; 7 bases align to TRBD2. CDR1 is LNHDA and CDR2 is SQIVND in the germline V gene (reference sequence). The CDR3 covers 17 residues. The J segment lost 2 bases and the V segment lost 0 bases, leaving 8 bases of the junction unmatched. The DNA of the CDR3 is TGTGCCAGTAGTATAGACCCTAGCGGCCAAACCACAGATACGCAGTATTTT. Protein sequence: CASSIDPSGQTTDTQYF.

This clonotype has ten or more counts. The CDR3 DNA reads TGTGCCAGCTCACCCTTCGTAGAGGGTGGTAACACTGAAGCTTTCTTT. It codes for CASSPFVEGGNTEAFF. V and J are TRBV18 and TRBJ1-1; no reliable D call. This CDR3 is built from 16 residues. The V end was cut by 3 bases, the J end by 2 bases, with 16 bases between. CDR1 and CDR2 (germline): KGHSH, LQKENI. Variable domain in full (rest from reference TRBV18 and TRBJ1-1): NAGVMQNPRHLVRRRGQEARLRCSPMKGHSHVYWYRQLPEEGLKFMVYLQKENIIDESGMPKERFSAEFPKEGPSILRIQQVVRGDSAAYFCASSPFVEGGNTEAFFGQGTRLTVV.